This TCR beta chain was observed in a study of control samples from healthy donors and cancer patients. Generated by immunoSEQ multiplex PCR, the TCRdb table keeps only in-frame clones and is missing some. The sample consists of about 220,000 clones, 85% to 95% of them appearing once. V was pared by 1 base and J by 8 bases, with 9 bases between. This CDR3 contains 13 residues. The V gene's germline CDR1 is SGHTA and CDR2 FQGNSA. V is TRBV7-2 and J is TRBJ2-1; no firm D call. The clonotype was recovered from a man aged 50-59 years in good health. The source material was blood. In DNA form, the CDR3 reads TGTGCCAGCAGCTTAGAAGGGATCGATGAGCAGTTCTTC. It translates to CASSLEGIDEQFF.